The 12 T cell receptor beta chains listed next were all sequenced from one sample in a study of PD-L1 blockade in urothelial cancer. Data came from immunoSEQ multiplex PCR; TCRdb stores just in-frame clones and leaves some out. The sample lists 50,000 to 55,000 clones, around 83% occurring once. Noted time point: pretreatment peripheral blood. Sequenced material: PBMCs, taken around atezolizumab (anti-PD-L1) treatment. These receptors all come from a man aged 60 to 75 with urothelial cancer.

The V and J genes are TRBV7-2 and TRBJ1-6; 9 nucleotides match TRBD1. CDR1 SGHTA and CDR2 FQGNSA come from the germline V gene. The CDR3 is made up of 16 amino acids. The trim removed 2 bases at V and 7 bases at J, leaving 6 bases unmatched. The CDR3 region has the DNA TGTGCCAGCAGCTTAATAACCGGGACAGGGAATTCACCCCTCCACTTT. This codes for CASSLITGTGNSPLHF.

The rearrangement uses TRBV5-1 and TRBJ2-1, with TRBD2 identical over 7 bases. With 0 bases clipped from V and 8 bases from J, the junction kept 8 bases outside the gene matches. CDR1 and CDR2 (germline): SGHRS, YFSETQ. This CDR3 is 15 amino acids long. CDR3 nucleotides: TGCGCCAGCAGCTTGGTTGGGGGGGGTAGTGATGAGCAGTTCTTC. Translating it yields CASSLVGGGSDEQFF.

The chain couples TRBV6-5 to TRBJ2-3; D may be TRBD1 (6 bases). In germline, CDR1 is MNHEY, CDR2 SVGAGI. Trimming stripped 7 bases from V and 1 base from J, with 15 bases between. The CDR3 has 15 amino acids. The CDR3 DNA is TGTGCCAGCAAAGGGGGACGGACAGGCACAGATACGCAGTATTTT. It encodes CASKGGRTGTDTQYF.

The chain has TRBV5-1 and TRBJ1-5, with unresolved D. Germline V gene data show CDR1 as SGHRS and CDR2 as YFSETQ. The germline V and J ends were trimmed by 0 bases and 1 base, with 8 bases remaining between them. This CDR3 is built from 15 residues. The CDR3 DNA reads TGCGCCAGCAGCTTGGATGAGGGAAGCAATCAGCCCCAGCATTTT. Protein sequence: CASSLDEGSNQPQHF.

The chain is built from TRBV5-4 and TRBJ1-4, with D perhaps TRBD1 (5 bases). CDR1 and CDR2 from the germline V gene are SGHNT and YYREEE (reference sequence). V lost 0 bases and J lost 5, with 8 bases in between. This CDR3 comprises 14 residues. Written as DNA, the CDR3 is TGTGCCAGCAGCTTGGCCCAGGGAAATGAAAAACTGTTTTTT. Its protein product is CASSLAQGNEKLFF.

This chain connects TRBV7-8 to TRBJ2-1, with D possibly TRBD2 on 6 matching bases. V was pared by 1 base and J by 6 bases, with 19 bases between. CDR3 length: 17 residues. Germline V lookup: CDR1 SGHVS, CDR2 FQNEAQ. The CDR3 reads CASSLEFGGPGGNEQFF. CDR3 sequence (DNA): TGTGCCAGCAGCTTAGAGTTTGGCGGTCCCGGGGGCAATGAGCAGTTCTTC.

The chain has TRBV21-1 and TRBJ1-2; the D call in the table, TRBD1, was not verified against the DNA. TRBV21-1 is an annotated pseudogene. The length of the CDR3 is 16 residues. CDR3 region: CASSTPRLETGYGYTF. Here the CDR3 DNA reads TGTGCCAGCAGCACCCCGCGGCTCGAGACAGGGTATGGCTACACCTTC.

The V gene is TRBV2, the J gene TRBJ2-2; no clear D gene. Germline V gives CDR1 SNHLY, CDR2 FYNNEI. Trimming took off 2 bases at V and 5 bases at J, with 21 bases between the two ends. CDR3 size: 18 residues. The CDR3 DNA is TGTGCCAGCAGTGAAAAGGCTAGAACCTTTTCTAGAACCGGGGAGCTGTTTTTT. It codes for CASSEKARTFSRTGELFF.

This clone was counted between two and nine times. The chain combines TRBV6-6 with TRBJ1-5; 8 positions match TRBD1. V shed 2 bases and J 10 bases; nucleotides not matched to a gene: 7. Per germline, CDR1 MNHNY and CDR2 SVGAGI (reference sequence). The length of the CDR3 is 14 residues. In DNA, the CDR3 is TGTGCCAGCAGTTACGGTACAGGGGGTGTACCCCAGCATTTT. Translation: CASSYGTGGVPQHF.

The CDR3 here is CASSTTGGQYF. The DNA for the CDR3 is TGTGCCAGCAGTACGACTGGTGGGCAGTACTTC. The chain couples TRBV6-5 to TRBJ2-7; no reliable D call. Trimming stripped 5 bases from V and 9 bases from J, with 11 bases between. Per the germline V gene, CDR1 is MNHEY and CDR2 is SVGAGI. The CDR3 length is 11 residues.

Of note for this clone: The sample has other DNA sequences that encode this CDR3 too. The DNA for the CDR3 is TGTGCCAGCAGACCCCGGGGTTATAATTCACCCCTCCACTTT. This gives the protein CASRPRGYNSPLHF. The chain employs TRBV7-2 and TRBJ1-6; no clear D gene. The germline V gene has CDR1 SGHTA and CDR2 FQGNSA. This CDR3 is built from 14 residues. Trimming shortened V by 6 bases and J by 4 bases, and 10 bases separated the two germline ends.

The chain couples TRBV4-2 to TRBJ1-5; a possible D gene is TRBD1 (6 bases). V was shortened by 0 bases and J by 4 bases, with 13 bases between the two germline ends. CDR3 length: 16 residues. Germline V gene data show CDR1 as LGHNA and CDR2 as YNFKEQ. The CDR3 loop reads CASSQDPGQRNQPQHF. CDR3 coding DNA: TGTGCCAGCAGCCAAGACCCGGGACAACGGAATCAGCCCCAGCATTTT.